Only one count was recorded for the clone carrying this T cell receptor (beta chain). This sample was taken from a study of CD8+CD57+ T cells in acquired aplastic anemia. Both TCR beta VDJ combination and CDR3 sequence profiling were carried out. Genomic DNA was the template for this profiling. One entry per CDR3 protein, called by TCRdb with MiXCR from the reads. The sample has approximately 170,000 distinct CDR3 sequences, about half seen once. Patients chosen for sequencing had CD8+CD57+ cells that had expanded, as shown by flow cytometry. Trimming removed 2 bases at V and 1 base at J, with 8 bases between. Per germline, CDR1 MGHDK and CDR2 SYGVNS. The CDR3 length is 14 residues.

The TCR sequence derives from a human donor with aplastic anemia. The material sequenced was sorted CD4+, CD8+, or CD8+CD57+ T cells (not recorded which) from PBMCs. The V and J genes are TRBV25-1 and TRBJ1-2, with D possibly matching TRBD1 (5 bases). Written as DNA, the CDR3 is TGTGCCAGCAGTGAAAGGGGCGTTAACTATGGCTACACCTTC. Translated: CASSERGVNYGYTF.